This entry lists 14 T cell receptor beta chains sequenced from one sample in a study of blood T cell repertoires in COVID-19. Profiling relied on immunoSEQ multiplex PCR, and the TCRdb table lists in-frame clones only, not all of them. In the table there are around 300,000 clones, about 89% of which are singletons. Sequencing was done on a sample of peripheral blood. The source of these receptors is a man aged 50 to 60 with acute or convalescent COVID-19.

Concerning this clone: Relative to the germline gene, one junction end is altered; a read error may explain this. The chain is built from TRBV3-1 (or the pseudogene TRBV3-2) and TRBJ1-1; D not resolved. Germline lookup yields CDR1 LGHDT and CDR2 YNNKEL (reference sequence). The CDR3 is 14 residues long. CDR3 sequence reads: CASSQPGPNSEAFF. The CDR3 region has the DNA TGTGCCAGCAGCCAGCCAGGCCCGAACTCTGAAGCTTTCTTT.

The chain carries TRBV10-3 and TRBJ2-5; the match to TRBD1 covers 7 bases. The CDR3 covers 14 residues. Germline V gene data show CDR1 as ENHRY and CDR2 as SYGVKD. With V trimmed by 6 bases and J by 5 bases, 9 bases remained unmatched. The DNA of the CDR3 is TGTGCCATCAGGGGGACAGCCTCCCCGGAGACCCAGTACTTC. Its protein product is CAIRGTASPETQYF.

This chain uses TRBV7-8 with TRBJ1-1, with 7 nucleotides matching TRBD1. Trimming took 2 bases from V and 4 from J; bases not matched to a gene: 4. The CDR3 covers 14 residues. Germline V gene sequence: CDR1 SGHVS, CDR2 FQNEAQ. CDR3 DNA: TGTGCCAGCAGCTTACAGGGGGTGGTCACTGAAGCTTTCTTT. Its translation: CASSLQGVVTEAFF.

This chain joins TRBV7-3 and TRBJ2-3; TRBD2 matches 7 bases. This CDR3 is built from 17 residues. V lost 5 bases to trimming and J lost 0 bases; unmatched junction nucleotides: 11. The germline V gene has CDR1 SGHTA and CDR2 FQGTGA. CDR3 sequence (DNA): TGTGCCAGCAGCCTTAGAACGAGCGGGGCGAGCACAGATACGCAGTATTTT. Its translation is CASSLRTSGASTDTQYF.

DNA for the CDR3: TGCGCCAGCAGCTTGTCCTTGGGACAGGGGGTCGGTGGCTACACCTTC. Translated: CASSLSLGQGVGGYTF. V is TRBV5-1 and J is TRBJ1-2, with TRBD1 matching over 11 bases. V dropped 1 base and J dropped 7; count of bases not matched to a gene: 9. From germline, CDR1 is SGHRS and CDR2 YFSETQ. The CDR3 loop spans 16 amino acids.

The V call is TRBV11-2, the J call TRBJ1-1, with a weak D call TRBD1 (6 bases). The CDR3 extends over 14 amino acids. The ends were cut back, 5 bases at V and 0 bases at J, with 10 bases in the middle. The germline V gene has CDR1 SGHAT and CDR2 FQNNGV. CDR3 loop: CASSPGQLNTEAFF. CDR3 nucleotide sequence: TGTGCCAGCAGCCCAGGACAGTTGAACACTGAAGCTTTCTTT.

The chain combines TRBV5-4 with TRBJ2-7, with 7 bases that match TRBD1. Per germline, CDR1 SGHNT and CDR2 YYREEE (reference sequence). The CDR3 is 20 amino acids. V lost 3 bases, J lost 2 bases, and 23 bases stayed unmatched. CDR3 amino acids: CASSSWLKNKLGQSPYEQYF. The CDR3 DNA reads TGTGCCAGCAGCTCTTGGTTAAAGAATAAATTGGGACAGAGTCCCTACGAGCAGTACTTC.

The CDR3 DNA reads TGCGCCAGCACCCCGGTGGGGGGGGAGACCCAGTACTTC. It encodes CASTPVGGETQYF. The chain employs TRBV10-2 and TRBJ2-5; 7 bases fit TRBD2. Trimming cost V 7 bases and J 5 bases; bases outside gene matches: 7. The germline V gene encodes CDR1 WSHSY and CDR2 SAAADI. CDR3 length: 13 residues.

This clone came up a few times. The chain links TRBV19 to TRBJ1-1, with D perhaps matching TRBD1 (6 bases). Trimming took 6 bases from V and 5 from J, leaving 16 bases between them. This CDR3 has 14 residues. CDR1 is LNHDA and CDR2 is SQIVND in the germline V gene (reference sequence). The CDR3 loop is CASSPGTRPTEAFF. The DNA for the CDR3 is TGTGCCAGTAGCCCTGGGACACGGCCGACTGAAGCTTTCTTT.

There are a few counts of this clone. The gene calls are TRBV27 and TRBJ1-5, with a tentative D call TRBD1 (5 bases). Trimming pared 4 bases from V and 7 bases from J, leaving 17 bases between. This CDR3 is 15 amino acids long. Germline V gene data show CDR1 as MNHEY and CDR2 as SMNVEV (reference sequence). The CDR3 coding sequence is TGTGCCAGCAGTTCCCTTGGGACTCCAGGGCAGCCCCAGCATTTT. Protein sequence: CASSSLGTPGQPQHF.

The genes are TRBV19 and TRBJ2-1; perhaps TRBD2 as D (6 bases). CDR3 length: 16 residues. Looked up from germline, CDR1 is LNHDA and CDR2 is SQIVND (reference sequence). Trimming took off 5 bases at V and 3 bases at J, with 17 bases between the two ends. CDR3 sequence reads: CASSGAGGAFYNEQFF. The DNA of the CDR3 is TGTGCCAGTAGTGGGGCAGGAGGGGCCTTCTACAATGAGCAGTTCTTC.

The chain is built from TRBV7-8 and TRBJ1-1; 11 bases fit TRBD1. Germline V gene lookup returns CDR1 SGHVS and CDR2 FQNEAQ. This CDR3 comprises 16 residues. J was trimmed by 4 bases and V by 0 bases; bases with no gene match: 4. DNA for the CDR3: TGTGCCAGCAGCTTAGCGGGGACAGGGGGGGTCACTGAAGCTTTCTTT. Translated, it gives CASSLAGTGGVTEAFF.

The rearrangement uses TRBV30 and TRBJ2-2; weak D call: TRBD2 (6 bases). Trimming took 5 bases from V and 7 from J, leaving 23 bases between them. CDR1 and CDR2 (germline): GTSNPN, SVGIG (reference sequence). CDR3 length equals 16 residues. The CDR3 spells CAWVGAGSGDIGELFF. DNA of the CDR3: TGTGCCTGGGTTGGGGCCGGGTCGGGGGATATCGGGGAGCTGTTTTTT.

This rearrangement joins TRBV2 to TRBJ1-5; D unresolved. V was trimmed by 7 bases and J by 4 bases, leaving 11 bases between them. From germline, CDR1 is SNHLY and CDR2 FYNNEI. This CDR3 comprises 13 residues. CDR3 loop: CASMGPGNQPQHF. For the CDR3, the DNA is TGTGCCAGCATGGGCCCGGGAAATCAGCCCCAGCATTTT.